These T cell receptor beta chains were read from a single sample in a study of cytomegalovirus exposure and HLA in healthy donors. Data came from immunoSEQ multiplex PCR; TCRdb stores just in-frame clones and leaves some out. Altogether roughly 96,000 clones are present, 65% to 80% being singletons, with the ten largest covering 2.5% to 3%. Sequencing was done on a sample of PBMCs. The receptors here all came from a female donor in good health and CMV-seropositive. Both conserved end residues are part of each CDR3. Each record gives: J gene, V gene, clone size, CDR3 protein. Rows may omit the clone size; those that give it use once, few, many or a size class.

>TRBJ2-3|TRBV14|few
CASSQLASTDTQYF
>TRBJ2-1|TRBV11-2|.
CASSRNTGFGDEQFF
>TRBJ1-1|TRBV7-8|.
CASSLTVGGRREAFF
>TRBJ2-1|TRBV7-2|.
CASSSRSTALAGGNEQFF
>TRBJ2-4|TRBV13|.
CASTWGLAGESGAKNIQYF
>TRBJ2-5|TRBV7-2|.
CASSLVLLGTGGRETQYF
>TRBJ2-7|TRBV30|many
CASTGQGDYEQYF
>TRBJ2-3|TRBV5-4|.
CASSPTGVRTDTQYF
>TRBJ1-2|TRBV6-5|.
CASSYIGAGGYTF
>TRBJ1-1|TRBV28|.
CASSLEIRQGEGTEAFF
>TRBJ1-2|TRBV4-3|.
CASSQLRIPPAGYTF
>TRBJ2-3|TRBV10-1|.
CASSESLGPDTQYF
>TRBJ1-1|TRBV30|.
CAWSVTGVAEAFF
>TRBJ2-7|TRBV11-2|.
CASSLLAGVNEQYF
>TRBJ1-1|TRBV28|.
CASRRRDYNRHTEAFF
>TRBJ1-5|TRBV9|.
CASSLTGGGNQPQHF
>TRBJ1-1|TRBV7-8|few
CASSFRQMNTEAFF
>TRBJ1-1|TRBV28|.
CASSKPGGVNTEAFF
>TRBJ2-1|TRBV6-4|.
CASSRGVADNEQFF
>TRBJ2-5|TRBV5-6|.
CASSLRPGTFQETQYF
>TRBJ2-7|TRBV4-2|.
CASSQGTSAYEQYF
>TRBJ2-7|TRBV4-3|once
CASSRRGGSRTSEIYEQYF
>TRBJ2-2|TRBV10-3|few
CAIRLAGADTGELFF
>TRBJ2-1|TRBV7-9|.
CASSLSPTEQFF
>TRBJ1-1|TRBV7-9|once
CASTPYSHNTEAFF
>TRBJ1-2|TRBV7-2|.
CASSMYQAAPNYGYTF
>TRBJ1-5|TRBV6-1|.
CASSEYVQGSSPQHF
>TRBJ2-5|TRBV7-2|.
CASSFHRGGETQYF
>TRBJ1-2|TRBV7-2|.
CASSLAPDRGLLGYTF
>TRBJ2-1|TRBV18|.
CASSPGTGRRDNEQFF
>TRBJ2-5|TRBV18|.
CASSQGLAGGGAETQYF
>TRBJ2-7|TRBV13|.
CASRTYLESYEQYF
>TRBJ1-4|TRBV7-2|.
CASSLADALAGEKLFF
>TRBJ1-2|TRBV20-1|.
CSARVVYGYTF
>TRBJ2-3|TRBV9|.
CASSARVGGTDTQYF
>TRBJ2-1|TRBV5-1|few
CASSDPTGAYNEQFF
>TRBJ2-7|TRBV10-3|few
CAIGTSGSGYEQYF
>TRBJ1-6|TRBV5-6|few
CASSLGQGAEALHF
>TRBJ2-3|TRBV5-4|few
CASSFYLRTTRTDTQYF
>TRBJ2-6|TRBV5-4|.
CASSWRSSSGANVLTF
>TRBJ1-2|TRBV6-5|few
CASSYTETGGYTF
>TRBJ2-2|TRBV2|.
CASLLGRSTGELFF
>TRBJ2-2|TRBV23-1|.
CASSRSRETAGELFF
>TRBJ1-4|TRBV6-6|few
CASSSFYTNEKLFF
>TRBJ1-1|TRBV4-3|medium-sized
CASSQDPGTGSAEAFF
>TRBJ1-5|TRBV4-3|few
CASSQDPGGGDGHNQPQHF
>TRBJ1-2|TRBV19|.
CASTSVGGYGYTF
>TRBJ2-7|TRBV7-9|.
CASSHAIGGEQYF
>TRBJ1-1|TRBV10-3|.
CAISEWGSSYGFFF
>TRBJ2-3|TRBV10-3|.
CAISESRGGSADTQYF
>TRBJ2-7|TRBV5-6|.
CASSPFQSVQYF
>TRBJ1-4|TRBV9|.
CASSVENSDEKLFF
>TRBJ1-1|TRBV27|.
CASRSQGTEAFF
>TRBJ1-1|TRBV9|.
CASSVTGDRHTEAFF
>TRBJ2-1|TRBV13|few
CASSTGLAGDNEQFF
>TRBJ2-1|TRBV27|.
CASTLAGAISEQFF
>TRBJ1-1|TRBV11-3|.
CASSRGQNTEAFF
>TRBJ2-7|TRBV18|.
CASSPSGTEYEQYF
>TRBJ1-1|TRBV4-1|.
CASSHPGLVNTEAFF
>TRBJ1-2|TRBV6-5|.
CASSYSGRNPYGYTF